The 13 T cell receptor beta chains below all came from one sample that was sequenced in a study of cytomegalovirus exposure and HLA in healthy donors. Primers for the PCR totalled 60 Vbeta and 13 Jbeta. Sequenced by immunoSEQ multiplex PCR; TCRdb stores in-frame clones only, minus some. The sample includes about 160,000 clones, around 80% of them seen just once. Input material: PBMCs. Receptors were obtained from a boy between 2 and 10 years old in good health and CMV-seronegative.

This rearrangement joins TRBV30 to TRBJ1-2; the match to TRBD1 covers 10 bases. The germline V gene encodes CDR1 GTSNPN and CDR2 SVGIG (reference sequence). Trimming took 3 bases from V and 8 from J; bases not matched to a gene: 6. The CDR3 has 13 residues. CDR3 loop: CAWRGQGTFGYTF. The CDR3 DNA is TGTGCCTGGAGGGGACAGGGGACGTTCGGCTACACCTTC.

The V and J genes are TRBV11-2 and TRBJ2-2, with TRBD1 matching over 7 bases. Germline trimming cut 5 bases from V and 5 bases from J; bases unmatched to any gene: 11. This CDR3 region has 16 residues. Germline V gives CDR1 SGHAT, CDR2 FQNNGV. CDR3 loop: CASSLTQGRGTGELFF. The CDR3 bases are TGTGCCAGCAGCCTGACACAGGGGCGAGGGACCGGGGAGCTGTTTTTT.

V usage is TRBV6-6 and J usage is TRBJ1-1; TRBD1 agrees at 10 bases. The CDR3 is 13 amino acids. Germline-derived CDR1 and CDR2 are MNHNY and SVGAGI (reference sequence). V lost 10 bases and J lost 3; bases outside the gene matches: 5. The DNA for the CDR3 is TGTGCCACATGTGACAGGGGGCACACTGAAGCTTTCTTT. It is translated as CATCDRGHTEAFF.

This chain connects TRBV7-8 to TRBJ2-5; 10 bases map to TRBD2. V lost 5 bases and J lost 7; bases outside the gene matches: 7. Germline lookup yields CDR1 SGHVS and CDR2 FQNEAQ. The CDR3 sequence is 14 residues long. The CDR3 spells CASSQGVAGGTQYF. In nucleotides, the CDR3 is TGTGCCAGCAGCCAGGGGGTAGCGGGAGGGACCCAGTACTTC.

J is TRBJ2-3 and V is TRBV9; 14 bases agree with TRBD2. This CDR3 contains 18 residues. With 3 bases clipped from V and 2 bases from J, the junction kept 8 bases outside the gene matches. CDR1 is SGDLS and CDR2 is YYNGEE in the germline V gene. CDR3 DNA: TGTGCCAGCAGCGCGCGAGGACTAGCGGGGGGTTACACAGATACGCAGTATTTT. Its protein product is CASSARGLAGGYTDTQYF.

V usage is TRBV29-1 and J usage is TRBJ1-2; tentatively, D is TRBD1 (6 bases). Trimming removed 7 bases from V and 4 bases from J, with 13 bases in between. The germline gives CDR1 SQVTM, CDR2 ANQGSEA. The CDR3 spans 12 residues. The CDR3, as DNA: TGCAGCGCAGGGGACATCGTCTATGGCTACACCTTC. Its protein product is CSAGDIVYGYTF.

In regard to this clone: In the same sample, other DNA sequences code for this CDR3. The chain links TRBV5-1 to TRBJ1-6; the match to TRBD1 covers 7 bases. The germline CDR1 and CDR2 sequences are SGHRS and YFSETQ. The J segment lost 5 bases and the V segment lost 4 bases, leaving 3 bases of the junction unmatched. The CDR3 spans 14 residues. CDR3 in DNA: TGCGCCAGCAGCAGAACAGGGGATAATTCACCCCTCCACTTT. It translates to CASSRTGDNSPLHF. Filled out from reference TRBV5-1 and TRBJ1-6, the complete variable domain reads KAGVTQTPRYLIKTRGQQVTLSCSPISGHRSVSWYQQTPGQGLQFLFEYFSETQRNKGNFPGRFSGRQFSNSRSEMNVSTLELGDSALYLCASSRTGDNSPLHFGNGTRLTVT.

CDR3 DNA sequence: TGCGCCAGCAGCTTGGAAATTTTGGGGGGGACCACCGGGGAGCTGTTTTTT. As protein: CASSLEILGGTTGELFF. J is TRBJ2-2 and V is TRBV5-1; 7 bases are shared with TRBD2. The CDR3 runs 17 residues. Germline CDR1 reads SGHRS; CDR2 reads YFSETQ. The trim removed 0 bases at V and 4 bases at J, leaving 9 bases unmatched.

V is TRBV4-1 and J is TRBJ2-2; possibly TRBD1 for D (6 bases). The CDR3 sequence is 17 residues long. The ends were cut back, 4 bases at V and 0 bases at J, with 15 bases in the middle. Per the germline V gene, CDR1 is MGHRA and CDR2 is YSYEKL. The CDR3 region has the DNA TGCGCCAGCAGCCGCCGGAGGACAGTAGCGAACACCGGGGAGCTGTTTTTT. Translating gives CASSRRRTVANTGELFF.

This clone has a handful of counts. The gene calls are TRBV9 and TRBJ2-7, with 10 bases matching TRBD1. V shed 0 bases, J shed 2 bases, and the junction held 5 bases outside the gene matches. The CDR3 is made up of 16 amino acids. CDR1 and CDR2 (germline): SGDLS, YYNGEE. CDR3 DNA: TGTGCCAGCAGCGTAGAGTGGGACAGGGGACCCTACGAGCAGTACTTC. This encodes CASSVEWDRGPYEQYF.

J is TRBJ2-7 and V is TRBV6-6; maybe TRBD1 (5 bases). Germline assignment: CDR1 MNHNY and CDR2 SVGAGI (reference sequence). This CDR3 contains 13 residues. The germline V and J ends were trimmed by 6 bases and 3 bases, with 12 bases remaining between them. CDR3 amino acids: CASRQDTLYEQYF. CDR3 bases: TGTGCCAGCAGACAGGACACGCTCTACGAGCAGTACTTC.

The V and J genes are TRBV9 and TRBJ2-6; D is uncertain. The V gene lost 1 base and the J gene lost 5 bases, with 7 bases spanning the gap. CDR3 length: 14 amino acids. Germline V CDR1 and CDR2: SGDLS, YYNGEE. The CDR3 nucleotides are TGTGCCAGCAGCGTAAACGGTCGGGCCAACGTCCTGACTTTC. This gives the protein CASSVNGRANVLTF. Together with reference TRBV9 and TRBJ2-6, the CDR3 gives the full variable domain: DSGVTQTPKHLITATGQRVTLRCSPRSGDLSVYWYQQSLDQGLQFLIQYYNGEERAKGNILERFSAQQFPDLHSELNLSSLELGDSALYFCASSVNGRANVLTFGAGSRLTVL.

V is TRBV7-2 and J is TRBJ2-7; 11 nucleotides match TRBD2. V trimming: 5 bases; J trimming: 0 bases; junction bases outside the gene matches: 3. The CDR3 covers 15 residues. CDR1 is SGHTA and CDR2 is FQGNSA in the germline V gene. CDR3 loop: CASSITSGGSYEQYF. The CDR3 nucleotides read TGTGCCAGCAGCATAACTAGCGGGGGCTCCTACGAGCAGTACTTC.